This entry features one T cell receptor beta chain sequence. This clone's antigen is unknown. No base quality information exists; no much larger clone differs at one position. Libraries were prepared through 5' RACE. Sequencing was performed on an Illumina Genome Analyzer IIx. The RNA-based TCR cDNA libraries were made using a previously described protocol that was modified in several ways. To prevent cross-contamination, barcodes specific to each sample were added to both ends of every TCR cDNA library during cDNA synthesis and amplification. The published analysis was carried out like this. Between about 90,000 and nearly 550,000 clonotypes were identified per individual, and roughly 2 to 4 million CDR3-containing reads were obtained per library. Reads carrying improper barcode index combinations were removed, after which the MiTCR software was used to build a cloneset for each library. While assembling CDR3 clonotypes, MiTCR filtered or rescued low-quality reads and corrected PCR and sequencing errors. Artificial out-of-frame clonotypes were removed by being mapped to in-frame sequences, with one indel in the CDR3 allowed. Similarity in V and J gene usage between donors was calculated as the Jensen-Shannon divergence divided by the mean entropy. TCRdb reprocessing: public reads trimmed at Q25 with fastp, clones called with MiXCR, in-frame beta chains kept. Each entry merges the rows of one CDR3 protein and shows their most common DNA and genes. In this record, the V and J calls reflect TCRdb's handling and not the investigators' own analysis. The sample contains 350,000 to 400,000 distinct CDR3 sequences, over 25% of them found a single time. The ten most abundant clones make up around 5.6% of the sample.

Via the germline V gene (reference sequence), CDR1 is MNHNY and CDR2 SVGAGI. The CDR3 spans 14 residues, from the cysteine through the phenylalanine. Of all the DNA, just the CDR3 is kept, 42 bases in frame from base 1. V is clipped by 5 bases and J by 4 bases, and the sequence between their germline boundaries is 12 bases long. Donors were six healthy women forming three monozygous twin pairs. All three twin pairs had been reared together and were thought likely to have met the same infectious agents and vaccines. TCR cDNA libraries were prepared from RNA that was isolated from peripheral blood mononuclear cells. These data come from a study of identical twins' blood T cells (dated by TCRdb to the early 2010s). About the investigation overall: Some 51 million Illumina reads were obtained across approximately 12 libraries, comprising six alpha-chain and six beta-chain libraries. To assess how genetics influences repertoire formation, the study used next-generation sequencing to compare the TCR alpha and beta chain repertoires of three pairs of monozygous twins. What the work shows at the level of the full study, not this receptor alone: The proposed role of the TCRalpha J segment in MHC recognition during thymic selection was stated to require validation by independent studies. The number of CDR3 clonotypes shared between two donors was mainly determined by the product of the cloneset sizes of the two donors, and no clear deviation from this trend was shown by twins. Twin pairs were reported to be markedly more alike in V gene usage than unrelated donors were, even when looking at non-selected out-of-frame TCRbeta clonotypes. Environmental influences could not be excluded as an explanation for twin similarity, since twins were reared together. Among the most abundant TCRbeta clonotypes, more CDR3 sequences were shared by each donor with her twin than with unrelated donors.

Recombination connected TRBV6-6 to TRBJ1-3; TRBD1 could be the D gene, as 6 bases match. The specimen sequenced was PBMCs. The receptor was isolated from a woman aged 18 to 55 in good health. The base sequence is TGTGCCAGCAGTGCGCCGGACAGCGGAAACACCATATATTTT. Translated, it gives CASSAPDSGNTIYF.